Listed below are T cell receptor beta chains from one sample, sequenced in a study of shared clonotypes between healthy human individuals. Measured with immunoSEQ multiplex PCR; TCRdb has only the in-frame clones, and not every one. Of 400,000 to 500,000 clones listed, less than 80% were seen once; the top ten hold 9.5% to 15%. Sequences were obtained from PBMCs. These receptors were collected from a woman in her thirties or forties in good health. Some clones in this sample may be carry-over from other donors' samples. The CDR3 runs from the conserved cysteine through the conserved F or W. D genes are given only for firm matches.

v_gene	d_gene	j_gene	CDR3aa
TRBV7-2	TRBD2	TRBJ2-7	CASSRRLAGTSLYEQYF
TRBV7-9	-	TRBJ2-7	CASRGQSKMYEQYF
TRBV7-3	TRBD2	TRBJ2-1	CASSLTTSSEQFF
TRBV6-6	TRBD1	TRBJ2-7	CASRSGTVLYEQYF
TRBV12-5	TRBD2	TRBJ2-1	CASGLGTSVHNEQFF
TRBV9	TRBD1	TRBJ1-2	CASSVQGAANYGYTF
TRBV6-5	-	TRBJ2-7	CASSYGTQFNLGEQYF
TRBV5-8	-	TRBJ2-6	CASSSFLFGASGANVLTF
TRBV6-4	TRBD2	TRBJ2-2	CATGLAGTGELFF
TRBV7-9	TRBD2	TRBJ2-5	CASSLGGRGKETQYF
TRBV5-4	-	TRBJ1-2	CASSLLGARGYTF
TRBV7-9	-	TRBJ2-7	CASTRSSYEQYF
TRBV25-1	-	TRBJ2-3	CASSSLRWDTQYF
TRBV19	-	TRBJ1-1	CASSAQRNTEAFF
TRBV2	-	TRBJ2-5	CASRPDTQETQYF
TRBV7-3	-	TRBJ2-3	CASSLGASTDTQYF
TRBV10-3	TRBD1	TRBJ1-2	CAINPGQGFGYTF
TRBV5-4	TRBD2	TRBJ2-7	CASSLGLGLAAYEQYF
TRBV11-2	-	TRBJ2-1	CASRQRKDEQFF
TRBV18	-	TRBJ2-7	CASSGGYPSSYEQYF
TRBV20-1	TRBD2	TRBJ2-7	CSARLAGEQYF
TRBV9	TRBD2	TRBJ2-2	CASSVHTPFDERGTGELFF
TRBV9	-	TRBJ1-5	CASSHGYLPNQPQHF
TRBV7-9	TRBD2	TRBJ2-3	CASSLATSGSGVTDTQYF
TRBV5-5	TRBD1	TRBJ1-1	CASSLDRGRTEAFF
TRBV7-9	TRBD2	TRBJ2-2	CALPPLAGVNTGELFF
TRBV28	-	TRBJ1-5	CASRKVNQPQHF
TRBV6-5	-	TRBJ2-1	CASSYQSGYNEQFF
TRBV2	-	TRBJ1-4	CASRPSRAEENEKLFF
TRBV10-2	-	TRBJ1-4	CASSEKDTTNEKLFF
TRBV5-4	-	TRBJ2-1	CASSSKVGSSYNEQFF
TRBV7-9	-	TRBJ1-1	CASSRNPGYTEAFF
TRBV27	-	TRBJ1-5	CASSLFMGNQPQHF
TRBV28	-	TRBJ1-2	CASRAPMNYGYTF
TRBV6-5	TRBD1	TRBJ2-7	CASSFQDRGLYEQYF
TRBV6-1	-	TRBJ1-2	CASSGGLGYGYTF
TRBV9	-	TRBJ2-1	CASSGQPTSYNEQFF
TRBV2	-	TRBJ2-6	CASSEAASGANVLTF
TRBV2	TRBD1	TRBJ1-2	CASGDREGYGYTF
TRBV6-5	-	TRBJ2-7	CASRGGDTYEQYF
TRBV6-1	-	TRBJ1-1	CASSELVGNTEAFF
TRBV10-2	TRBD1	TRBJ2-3	CASRGQDLAGTDTQYF
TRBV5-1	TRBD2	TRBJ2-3	CASSHNSGRAGDTQYF
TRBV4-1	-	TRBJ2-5	CASTLTLAGETQYF
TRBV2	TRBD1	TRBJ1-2	CASSDRQGALGYTF
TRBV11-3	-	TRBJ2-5	CASSLGGSQETQYF
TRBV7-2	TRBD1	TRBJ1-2	CASNRQGEGGYTF
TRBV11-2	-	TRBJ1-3	CASSLDRYSGNTIYF
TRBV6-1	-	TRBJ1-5	CASSYHINQPQHF
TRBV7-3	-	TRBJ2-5	CAGSLTLGHGETQYF
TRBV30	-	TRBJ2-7	CAWSGSYEQYF
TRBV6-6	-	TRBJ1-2	CASSYPGHKGNGYTF
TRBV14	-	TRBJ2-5	CASSQLAQETQYF
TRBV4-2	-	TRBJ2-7	CASSQDQSGKTTYEQYF